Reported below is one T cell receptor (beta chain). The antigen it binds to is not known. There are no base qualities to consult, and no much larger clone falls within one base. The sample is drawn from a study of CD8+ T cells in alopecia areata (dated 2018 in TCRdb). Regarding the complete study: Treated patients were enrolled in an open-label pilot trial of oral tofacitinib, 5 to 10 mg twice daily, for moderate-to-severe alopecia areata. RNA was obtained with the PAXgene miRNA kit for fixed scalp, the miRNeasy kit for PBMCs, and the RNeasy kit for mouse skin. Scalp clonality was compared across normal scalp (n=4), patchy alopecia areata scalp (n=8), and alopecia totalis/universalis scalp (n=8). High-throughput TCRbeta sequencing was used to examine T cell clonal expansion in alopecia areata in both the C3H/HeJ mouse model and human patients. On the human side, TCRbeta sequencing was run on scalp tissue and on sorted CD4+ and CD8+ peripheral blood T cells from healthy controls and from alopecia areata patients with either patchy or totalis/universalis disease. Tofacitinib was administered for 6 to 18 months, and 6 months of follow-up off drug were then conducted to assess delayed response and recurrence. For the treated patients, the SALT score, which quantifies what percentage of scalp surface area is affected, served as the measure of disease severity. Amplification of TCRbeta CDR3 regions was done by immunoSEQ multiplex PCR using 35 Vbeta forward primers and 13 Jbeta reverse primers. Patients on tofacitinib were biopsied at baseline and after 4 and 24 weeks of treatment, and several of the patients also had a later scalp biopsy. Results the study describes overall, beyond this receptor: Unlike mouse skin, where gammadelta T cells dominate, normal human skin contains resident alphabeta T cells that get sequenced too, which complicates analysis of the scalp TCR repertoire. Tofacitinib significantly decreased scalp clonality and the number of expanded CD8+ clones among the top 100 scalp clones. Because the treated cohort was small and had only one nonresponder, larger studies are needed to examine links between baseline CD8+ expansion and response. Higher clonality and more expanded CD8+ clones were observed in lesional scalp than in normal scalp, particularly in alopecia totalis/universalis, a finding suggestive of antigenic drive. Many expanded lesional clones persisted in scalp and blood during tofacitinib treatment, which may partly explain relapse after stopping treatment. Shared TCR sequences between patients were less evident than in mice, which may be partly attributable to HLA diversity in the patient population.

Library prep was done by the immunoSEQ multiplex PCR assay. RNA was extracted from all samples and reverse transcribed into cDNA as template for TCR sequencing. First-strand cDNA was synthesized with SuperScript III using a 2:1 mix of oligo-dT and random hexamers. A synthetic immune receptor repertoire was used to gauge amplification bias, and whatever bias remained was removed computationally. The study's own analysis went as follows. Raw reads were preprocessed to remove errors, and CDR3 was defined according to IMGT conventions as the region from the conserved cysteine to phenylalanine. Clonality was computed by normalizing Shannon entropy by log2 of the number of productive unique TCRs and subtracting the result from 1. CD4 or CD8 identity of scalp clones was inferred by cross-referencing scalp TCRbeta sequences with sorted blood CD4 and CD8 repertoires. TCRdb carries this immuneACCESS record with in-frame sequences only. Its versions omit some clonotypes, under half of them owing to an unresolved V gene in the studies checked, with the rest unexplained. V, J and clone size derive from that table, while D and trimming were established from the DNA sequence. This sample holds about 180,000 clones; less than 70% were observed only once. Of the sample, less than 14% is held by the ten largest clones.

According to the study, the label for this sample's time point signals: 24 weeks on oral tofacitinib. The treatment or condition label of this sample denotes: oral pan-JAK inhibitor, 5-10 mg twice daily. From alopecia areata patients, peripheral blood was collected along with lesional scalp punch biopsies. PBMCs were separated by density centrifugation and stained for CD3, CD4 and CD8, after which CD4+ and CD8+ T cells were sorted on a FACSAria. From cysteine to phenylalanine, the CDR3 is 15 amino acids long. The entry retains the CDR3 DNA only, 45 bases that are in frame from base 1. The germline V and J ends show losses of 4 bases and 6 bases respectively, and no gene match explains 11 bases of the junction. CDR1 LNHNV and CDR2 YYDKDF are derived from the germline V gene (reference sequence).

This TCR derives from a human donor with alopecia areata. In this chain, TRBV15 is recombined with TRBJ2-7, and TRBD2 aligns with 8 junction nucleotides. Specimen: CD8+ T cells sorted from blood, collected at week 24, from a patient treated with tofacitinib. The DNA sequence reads TGTGCCACCAGCACCCCCGGGACTAGAGTAGGCGAGCAGTACTTC. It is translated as CATSTPGTRVGEQYF.